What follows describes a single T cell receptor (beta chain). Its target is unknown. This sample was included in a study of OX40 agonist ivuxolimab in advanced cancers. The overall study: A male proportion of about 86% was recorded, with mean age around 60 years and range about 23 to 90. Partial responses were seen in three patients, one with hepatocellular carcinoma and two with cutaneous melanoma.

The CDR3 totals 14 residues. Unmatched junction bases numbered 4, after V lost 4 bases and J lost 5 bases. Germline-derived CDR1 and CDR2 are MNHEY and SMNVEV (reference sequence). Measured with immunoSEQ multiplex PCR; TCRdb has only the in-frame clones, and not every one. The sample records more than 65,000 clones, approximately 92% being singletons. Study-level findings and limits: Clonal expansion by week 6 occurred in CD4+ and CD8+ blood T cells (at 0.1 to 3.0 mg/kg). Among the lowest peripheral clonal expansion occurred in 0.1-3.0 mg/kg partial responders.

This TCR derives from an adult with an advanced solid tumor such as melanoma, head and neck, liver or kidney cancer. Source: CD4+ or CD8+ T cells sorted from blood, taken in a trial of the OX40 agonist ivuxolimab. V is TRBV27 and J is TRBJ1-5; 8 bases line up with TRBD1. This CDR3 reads CASSSTGGDQPQHF. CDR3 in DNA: TGTGCCAGCAGTTCAACAGGGGGTGATCAGCCCCAGCATTTT.